The 10 T cell receptor beta chains below all came from one sample that was sequenced in a study of T-cell reconstitution after alpha-beta-depleted transplantation in children. Using unique molecular identifiers, the investigators prepared the TCRbeta library. TCRdb reprocessed the PCR reads with MiXCR, giving one entry per CDR3 protein. Found here are under 300,000 distinct CDR3 sequences, approximately 10% of them singletons; the top ten hold about 25%. The specimen comprised peripheral blood, sampled 180 days after TCRalphabeta/CD19-depleted stem cell transplant. These receptors all stem from a male patient between 2 and 10 years old who had a stem cell transplant for chronic granulomatous disease, so the T cells may come from the graft donor.

This clonotype was observed a few times. This chain joins TRBV7-9 and TRBJ2-5; perhaps TRBD1 as D (6 bases). Germline assignment: CDR1 SEHNR and CDR2 FQNEAQ (reference sequence). Trimming cost V 5 bases and J 1 base, with 11 bases left between them. CDR3 length: 14 residues. DNA for the CDR3: TGTGCCAGCAGCCCCCCGACAGGCCAAGAGACCCAGTACTTC. Its protein product is CASSPPTGQETQYF.

This clonotype was seen at least ten times. The chain joins TRBV29-1 to TRBJ2-7, with D unclear. CDR1 SQVTM and CDR2 ANQGSEA come from the germline V gene. Trimming pared 6 bases from V and 0 bases from J, leaving 9 bases between. The CDR3 sequence is 12 residues long. CDR3 region: CSVHQTSYEQYF. CDR3 nucleotide sequence: TGCAGCGTACACCAGACCTCCTACGAGCAGTACTTC.

This clonotype was detected ten times or more. The V gene is TRBV7-2, the J gene TRBJ1-1, with D uncertain. Looked up from germline, CDR1 is SGHTA and CDR2 is FQGNSA. This CDR3 region has 12 residues. CDR3 protein: CLVGLRNTEAFF. The CDR3 coding sequence is TGTTTGGTGGGTTTGAGGAACACTGAAGCTTTCTTT.

As concerns this clonotype: Relative to the germline gene, one junction end is altered; a read error may explain this. The chain carries TRBV12-3 or TRBV12-4 and TRBJ2-7; D may be TRBD1 (7 bases). CDR3 length: 19 amino acids. CDR3 coding DNA: TGTGCCAGCAGTTTAAGACTAGGAGGGCCGGGACAGAAGACCTACAAGCAGTACTTC. Translation gives CASSLRLGGPGQKTYKQYF.

This clonotype was picked up many times. V usage is TRBV5-1 and J usage is TRBJ2-3; 8 nucleotides agree with TRBD1. Germline CDR1 and CDR2: SGHRS and YFSETQ. The CDR3 contains 15 residues. Unmatched junction bases numbered 7, after V lost 3 bases and J lost 4 bases. The DNA for the CDR3 is TGCGCCAGCAGCTCCCGACAGGGGAGCGCAGATACGCAGTATTTT. Protein: CASSSRQGSADTQYF.

This clonotype occurred many times. The CDR3 nucleotides read TGTGCAAGTCGCTTAAGGAGGTACAAAAGCAATCAGCCCCAGCATTTT. This sequence encodes CASRLRRYKSNQPQHF. The chain links TRBV12-2 to TRBJ1-5. TRBV12-2 is noted as a pseudogene. The CDR3 is made up of 16 amino acids.

This clonotype appeared many times. This rearrangement joins TRBV12-3 or TRBV12-4 to TRBJ2-1; D gene ambiguous. The CDR3 runs to 14 residues. The V end was cut by 3 bases, the J end by 6 bases, with 12 bases between. The CDR3 sequence is CASSLGKLRNEQFF. In DNA form, the CDR3 reads TGTGCCAGCAGTTTGGGGAAGCTACGCAATGAGCAGTTCTTC.

This clonotype has at least ten counts. The J gene is TRBJ1-1, the V gene TRBV11-2; D gene ambiguous. The germline V and J ends were trimmed by 3 bases and 6 bases, with 14 bases remaining between them. CDR1 and CDR2 (germline): SGHAT, FQNNGV. The CDR3 has 14 residues. The CDR3 is CASSFSRTDSEAFF. CDR3 in DNA: TGTGCCAGCAGCTTTAGTAGGACTGATTCTGAAGCTTTCTTT.

This clonotype has ten or more counts. V usage is TRBV4-1 and J usage is TRBJ2-2; weak D call: TRBD2 (5 bases). There are 16 residues in the CDR3. Germline V gene sequence: CDR1 MGHRA, CDR2 YSYEKL. V lost 2 bases to trimming and J lost 4 bases, with 14 bases between them. CDR3 DNA sequence: TGCGCCAGCAGCCAAACAAGTAGGACTTTCACCGGGGAGCTGTTTTTT. Residues: CASSQTSRTFTGELFF.

This clonotype was counted at least ten times. The chain combines TRBV29-1 with TRBJ2-7; D uncertain. Germline-derived CDR1 and CDR2 are SQVTM and ANQGSEA. The CDR3 covers 14 residues. V was shortened by 6 bases and J by 0 bases, with 15 bases between the two germline ends. The CDR3 DNA sequence: TGCAGCGTGCTACGGACGGCGAGCTCCTACGAGCAGTACTTC. Its translation is CSVLRTASSYEQYF.